What follows are 27 T cell receptor beta chains derived from one specimen sequenced in a study of blood T cell repertoires in COVID-19. Assay used: immunoSEQ multiplex PCR; TCRdb lists only in-frame clones, some missing. The sample consists of 200,000 to 250,000 clones, about 89% of them appearing once. The specimen was PBMCs or T cells enriched from blood (not recorded which). These receptors originate from a young woman who had recovered from COVID-19.

V usage is TRBV9 and J usage is TRBJ1-1; 8 bases fit TRBD1. The germline V gene encodes CDR1 SGDLS and CDR2 YYNGEE. CDR3 size: 15 residues. Losses at the gene ends were 3 bases for V and 1 base for J; bases not matched to a gene: 5. DNA of the CDR3: TGTGCCAGCAGCGAAAGACAGGGGTCGAACACTGAAGCTTTCTTT. Amino acids: CASSERQGSNTEAFF.

The gene calls are TRBV5-1 and TRBJ2-2; D is unresolved. The CDR3 sequence is 13 residues long. CDR1 is SGHRS, CDR2 YFSETQ, per germline. V lost 5 bases to trimming and J lost 2 bases, with 7 bases between them. DNA for the CDR3: TGCGCCAGCAGGTGGCAAAACACCGGGGAGCTGTTTTTT. Protein sequence: CASRWQNTGELFF.

The chain uses TRBV29-1 and TRBJ2-7; TRBD2 agrees at 16 bases. Germline trimming cut 7 bases from V and 8 bases from J; bases unmatched to any gene: 11. Germline V gene lookup returns CDR1 SQVTM and CDR2 ANQGSEA. CDR3 size: 15 residues. In DNA form, the CDR3 reads TGCAGCGCGGGACTAGCGGGAGGGGGGCGGTCGAAGCAGTACTTC. Translating it yields CSAGLAGGGRSKQYF.

This clone was seen a single time. The V gene is TRBV6-5, the J gene TRBJ1-3; D remains unclear. The germline V gene has CDR1 MNHEY and CDR2 SVGAGI. Deletions cut 4 bases from V and 0 bases from J, with 7 bases between. The CDR3 covers 14 residues. The CDR3 reads CASSFGSSGNTIYF. The CDR3 DNA reads as TGTGCCAGCAGTTTCGGGAGCTCTGGAAACACCATATATTTT.

This sequence joins TRBV19 and TRBJ1-5; D gene unclear. Trimming shortened V by 6 bases and J by 2 bases, and 5 bases separated the two germline ends. Germline V CDR1 and CDR2: LNHDA, SQIVND (reference sequence). This CDR3 region has 12 residues. CDR3 sequence: CASSFGNQPQHF. CDR3 coding DNA: TGTGCCAGTAGCTTCGGCAATCAGCCCCAGCATTTT. Based on the CDR3 plus reference TRBV19 and TRBJ1-5, the full variable domain is DGGITQSPKYLFRKEGQNVTLSCEQNLNHDAMYWYRQDPGQGLRLIYYSQIVNDFQKGDIAEGYSVSREKKESFPLTVTSAQKNPTAFYLCASSFGNQPQHFGDGTRLSIL.

This chain connects TRBV28 to TRBJ1-1; TRBD1 matches 8 bases. Trimming at V came to 6 bases and at J to 4 bases, leaving 7 bases not matched to a gene. CDR1 MDHEN and CDR2 SYDVKM come from the germline V gene. The CDR3 has 14 amino acids. As DNA, the CDR3 is TGTGCCAGCAGCACCGGACAGGGTTTCACTGAAGCTTTCTTT. It translates to CASSTGQGFTEAFF.

The chain is built from TRBV14 and TRBJ2-5, with a tentative D call TRBD2 (6 bases). Trimming stripped 0 bases from V and 2 bases from J, with 13 bases between. The CDR3 length is 16 residues. Looked up from germline, CDR1 is SGHDN and CDR2 is FVKESK. CDR3 amino acids: CASSQDGGMIQETQYF. The CDR3 DNA is TGTGCCAGCAGCCAAGATGGGGGGATGATACAAGAGACCCAGTACTTC.

This chain connects TRBV29-1 to TRBJ1-2; tentative D call: TRBD1 (5 bases). The V and J ends lost 3 bases and 0 bases respectively, with 11 bases between them. The CDR3 consists of 14 residues. In germline, CDR1 is SQVTM, CDR2 ANQGSEA. This CDR3 is CSVETANSNYGYTF. The CDR3 nucleotides read TGCAGCGTTGAGACAGCCAATTCTAACTATGGCTACACCTTC.

This chain connects TRBV7-2 to TRBJ1-1; D gene uncertain. The germline V gene has CDR1 SGHTA and CDR2 FQGNSA. Trimming took off 5 bases at V and 8 bases at J, with 15 bases between the two ends. The CDR3 loop spans 13 amino acids. CDR3 amino acids: CASSLRSFPEAFF. The DNA of the CDR3 is TGTGCCAGCAGCCTCCGTTCCTTCCCGGAAGCTTTCTTT.

The chain uses TRBV11-2 and TRBJ2-1, with D perhaps matching TRBD2 (5 bases). This CDR3 has 15 amino acids. V lost 0 bases and J lost 4, with 10 bases in between. CDR1 and CDR2 (germline): SGHAT, FQNNGV. CDR3 region: CASSLDPAEYNEQFF. The DNA for the CDR3 is TGTGCCAGCAGCTTAGATCCAGCGGAGTACAATGAGCAGTTCTTC.

CDR3 DNA: TGTGCCAGCTCACTTTGGGAGCGAACGGTCGGCTCCTACGAGCAGTACTTC. It yields the protein CASSLWERTVGSYEQYF. This rearrangement joins TRBV18 to TRBJ2-7, with D perhaps matching TRBD2 (5 bases). This CDR3 spans 17 amino acids. V lost 4 bases and J lost 0, with 19 bases in between. Germline V gene lookup returns CDR1 KGHSH and CDR2 LQKENI.

This rearrangement joins TRBV21-1 to TRBJ1-5; TRBD1 was called by the table and not checked on the DNA. TRBV21-1 is flagged as a pseudogene. This CDR3 has 17 amino acids. The CDR3 reads CASSKGVPDRRDQPQHF. For the CDR3, the DNA is TGTGCCAGCAGCAAAGGGGTCCCGGACAGGAGGGATCAGCCCCAGCATTTT.

The DNA of the CDR3 is TGCGCCAGCAGCGCTCTAGACTTTCAGGGTGAGCAGTTCTTC. Its protein is CASSALDFQGEQFF. J is TRBJ2-1 and V is TRBV5-1, with TRBD1 as a possible D gene (5 bases). CDR1 SGHRS and CDR2 YFSETQ come from the germline V gene. The CDR3 is 14 residues long. The ends were cut back, 4 bases at V and 9 bases at J, with 17 bases in the middle.

This sequence joins TRBV6-5 and TRBJ2-5; no firm D call. V was shortened by 0 bases and J by 6 bases, with 14 bases between the two germline ends. This CDR3 spans 15 amino acids. Per germline, CDR1 MNHEY and CDR2 SVGAGI. The CDR3 bases are TGTGCCAGCAGTTACTCCCTGTCCGGTCTGAAGACCCAGTACTTC. The encoded protein is CASSYSLSGLKTQYF.

The V gene is TRBV12-5, the J gene TRBJ2-1; weak D call: TRBD1 (5 bases). CDR1 is LGHNT, CDR2 FRNRAP, per germline. V lost 7 bases, J lost 12 bases, and 16 bases lay in between. CDR3 length: 12 residues. The CDR3 region is CASAQTGQGQFF. The DNA for the CDR3 is TGTGCTAGTGCTCAAACGGGCCAGGGGCAGTTCTTC.

The chain recombines TRBV5-6 with TRBJ1-2; D ambiguous. The V end lost 4 bases, the J end lost 2 bases, and 12 bases lay between the germline ends. Germline V CDR1 and CDR2: SGHDT, YYEEEE. The CDR3 covers 14 residues. CDR3: CASSITARNYGYTF. For the CDR3, the DNA is TGTGCCAGCAGCATCACCGCCAGAAACTATGGCTACACCTTC.

The V gene is TRBV7-9, the J gene TRBJ1-3; D is perhaps TRBD1 (5 bases). Trimming shortened V by 5 bases and J by 2 bases, and 19 bases separated the two germline ends. The CDR3 consists of 17 residues. The germline CDR1 and CDR2 sequences are SEHNR and FQNEAQ (reference sequence). The chain's CDR3 is CASSPETRVLTGNTIYF. The CDR3 region has the DNA TGTGCCAGCAGCCCGGAAACCAGGGTCTTAACTGGAAACACCATATATTTT.

This chain uses TRBV9 with TRBJ2-2; 10 bases agree with TRBD2. Unmatched junction bases numbered 4, after V lost 7 bases and J lost 1 base. Germline V gene lookup returns CDR1 SGDLS and CDR2 YYNGEE. This CDR3 contains 15 residues. Here the CDR3 reads CASAIAGGNTGELFF. CDR3 bases: TGTGCCAGCGCTATAGCGGGGGGGAACACCGGGGAGCTGTTTTTT.

The chain carries TRBV6-4 and TRBJ1-1; D remains unclear. This CDR3 spans 13 amino acids. The germline V and J ends were trimmed by 4 bases and 1 base, with 7 bases remaining between them. Germline CDR1 and CDR2: MRHNA and SNTAGT. CDR3 sequence reads: CASSVERNTEAFF. The CDR3, as DNA: TGTGCCAGCAGTGTGGAGAGGAACACTGAAGCTTTCTTT.

This rearrangement joins TRBV5-1 to TRBJ1-1, with D perhaps TRBD1 (5 bases). V lost 5 bases to trimming and J lost 0 bases, with 8 bases between them. Germline V gives CDR1 SGHRS, CDR2 YFSETQ. The CDR3 is 13 residues long. The CDR3: CASRLTVNTEAFF. CDR3 coding DNA: TGCGCCAGCAGGTTGACAGTGAACACTGAAGCTTTCTTT.

The chain employs TRBV20-1 and TRBJ2-7, with unresolved D. CDR1 and CDR2 from the germline V gene are DFQATT and SNEGSKA (reference sequence). V was clipped by 1 base and J by 5 bases, with 6 bases between them. This CDR3 comprises 11 residues. CDR3 region: CSARAVNEQYF. The CDR3 nucleotides are TGCAGTGCTAGAGCAGTAAACGAGCAGTACTTC.

CDR3 nucleotides: TGCGCCAGCAGCCAAGACACAATTGGGGGGGGCAACTATGGCTACACCTTC. Amino acid sequence: CASSQDTIGGGNYGYTF. This rearrangement joins TRBV4-3 to TRBJ1-2, with D perhaps TRBD1 (6 bases). V was pared by 0 bases and J by 2 bases, with 16 bases between. Looked up from germline, CDR1 is LGHNA and CDR2 is YSLEER. This CDR3 region has 17 residues.

V gene TRBV4-2 combines with J gene TRBJ2-5; 8 positions match TRBD2. Germline lookup yields CDR1 LGHNA and CDR2 YNFKEQ. With 4 bases clipped from V and 4 bases from J, the junction kept 14 bases outside the gene matches. This CDR3 is built from 17 residues. CDR3 region: CASSPRSPGLGRETQYF. The CDR3 nucleotides read TGTGCCAGCAGCCCCCGGTCCCCGGGACTAGGGCGAGAGACCCAGTACTTC.

The chain carries TRBV28 and TRBJ2-7; a weak D match, TRBD2 (6 bases). The CDR3 consists of 12 residues. The V gene's germline CDR1 is MDHEN and CDR2 SYDVKM. Trimming cost V 9 bases and J 5 bases, with 14 bases left between them. The CDR3 loop reads CASLGGGDEQYF. The CDR3 DNA reads TGTGCCAGTCTGGGCGGCGGGGACGAGCAGTACTTC.

The CDR3 region has the DNA TGTGCCAGTAGGGGGACAGCCTTCTATGGCTACACCTTC. It specifies CASRGTAFYGYTF. The chain employs TRBV19 and TRBJ1-2, with 7 bases lining up with TRBD1. CDR3 length: 13 residues. The V gene end was trimmed by 6 bases and the J gene end by 4 bases; junction bases not matched to a gene: 5. Germline V gene lookup returns CDR1 LNHDA and CDR2 SQIVND (reference sequence).

This clone occurred once. This sequence joins TRBV6-4 and TRBJ2-1; the D gene is possibly TRBD1 (5 bases). The CDR3 consists of 15 residues. The V end was cut by 4 bases, the J end by 1 base, with 11 bases between. CDR1 is MRHNA and CDR2 is SNTAGT in the germline V gene. This chain's CDR3 is CASSGGRESYNEQFF. The CDR3 region has the DNA TGTGCCAGCAGTGGGGGCAGGGAATCCTACAATGAGCAGTTCTTC.

The rearrangement joins TRBV5-1 to TRBJ2-7; possible D gene TRBD1, 6 bases. Between the trimmed V and J ends, which lost 2 bases and 2 bases, there was a span of 8 bases. In germline, CDR1 is SGHRS, CDR2 YFSETQ. The CDR3 loop spans 13 amino acids. CDR3 sequence reads: CASSFDRTYEQYF. CDR3 DNA: TGCGCCAGCAGCTTCGACAGGACCTACGAGCAGTACTTC.